The clone carrying this T cell receptor beta chain was recorded once. Its specificity is unknown. This sample stems from a study of T cell responses to AZD1222 COVID-19 vaccine. Study-wide context: Second-dose intervals of approximately 4 or approximately 12 weeks were pooled.

Study outcomes and limitations: Baseline serology detected seropositivity in only six AZD1222 recipients.

The data were produced by immunoSEQ multiplex PCR, yet TCRdb's version contains in-frame clones alone and is incomplete. This table holds approximately 100,000 clones, around nine tenths found once. Germline lookup yields CDR1 KGHDR and CDR2 SFDVKD. V lost 3 bases and J lost 7, with 14 bases in between. The CDR3 covers 14 residues. The sample was peripheral blood, taken on day 0 of AZD1222 vaccination. This clonotype was obtained from an adult in good health. The chain is built from TRBV24-1 and TRBJ1-2, with a possible D match to TRBD1 (6 bases). In DNA form, the CDR3 reads TGTGCCACCAGTGATGTCGACAGGATCTCTGGCTACACCTTC. Its translation: CATSDVDRISGYTF.